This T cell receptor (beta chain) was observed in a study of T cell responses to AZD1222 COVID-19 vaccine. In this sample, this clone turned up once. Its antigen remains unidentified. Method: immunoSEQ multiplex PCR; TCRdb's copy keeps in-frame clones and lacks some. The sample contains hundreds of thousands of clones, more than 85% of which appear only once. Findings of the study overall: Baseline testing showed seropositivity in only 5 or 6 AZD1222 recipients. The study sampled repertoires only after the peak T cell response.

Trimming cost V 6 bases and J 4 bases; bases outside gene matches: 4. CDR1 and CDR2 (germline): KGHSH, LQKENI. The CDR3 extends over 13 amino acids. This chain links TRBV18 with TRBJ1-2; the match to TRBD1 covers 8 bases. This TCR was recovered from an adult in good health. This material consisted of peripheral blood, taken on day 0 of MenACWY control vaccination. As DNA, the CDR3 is TGTGCCAGCTCCTCAGGACAGGGCTATGGCTACACCTTC. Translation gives CASSSGQGYGYTF.